Presented here are 13 T cell receptor beta chains from one specimen sequenced in a study of blood T cell repertoires in COVID-19. Sequenced by immunoSEQ multiplex PCR; TCRdb stores in-frame clones only, minus some. The table shows about 67,000 clones, with 85% to 90% occurring only once. The sequencing input was peripheral blood. The receptors originated from a man aged 45 to 65 with active COVID-19.

The chain is built from TRBV5-4 and TRBJ2-1; TRBD2 aligns across 7 bases. The CDR3 covers 13 residues. In germline, CDR1 is SGHNT, CDR2 YYREEE (reference sequence). Trimming at V came to 1 base and at J to 9 bases, leaving 4 bases not matched to a gene. CDR3 nucleotide sequence: TGTGCCAGCAGCTTGAAAACGGGGGGTGAGCAGTTCTTC. Its translation: CASSLKTGGEQFF.

The J gene is TRBJ1-1, the V gene TRBV18; the match to TRBD1 covers 7 bases. Trimming at V came to 2 bases and at J to 5 bases, leaving 5 bases not matched to a gene. In germline, CDR1 is KGHSH, CDR2 LQKENI. CDR3 size: 14 residues. The CDR3 is CASSPVDRDTEAFF. The CDR3 DNA reads TGTGCCAGCTCACCAGTTGACAGGGATACTGAAGCTTTCTTT.

The DNA of the CDR3 is TGCGCCAGCAGTCGGGACAGGGAACCCTACGAGCAGTACTTC. It encodes CASSRDREPYEQYF. The J gene is TRBJ2-7, the V gene TRBV23-1, with 9 bases fitting TRBD1. TRBV23-1 is an ORF; its function is uncertain. The length of the CDR3 is 14 residues. V was clipped by 4 bases and J by 2 bases; unmatched bases: 3.

V is TRBV9 and J is TRBJ2-2; D uncertain. Germline CDR1 SGDLS, CDR2 YYNGEE. V was shortened by 6 bases and J by 6 bases, with 12 bases between the two germline ends. This CDR3 has 13 amino acids. The CDR3 region is CASTGERAGELFF. The CDR3 nucleotides are TGTGCCAGCACCGGAGAACGGGCCGGGGAGCTGTTTTTT.

J is TRBJ2-7 and V is TRBV10-3; D is perhaps TRBD2 (5 bases). This CDR3 region has 13 residues. Deletions cut 3 bases from V and 5 bases from J, with 11 bases between. From germline, CDR1 is ENHRY and CDR2 SYGVKD. The chain's CDR3 is CAISERGSHEQYF. DNA for the CDR3: TGTGCCATCAGTGAACGGGGTTCCCACGAGCAGTACTTC.

This clone was counted once. This chain links TRBV15 with TRBJ2-1, with D perhaps TRBD2 (6 bases). Germline CDR1 reads LNHNV; CDR2 reads YYDKDF (reference sequence). Trimming left V 1 base short and J 8 bases short, with 12 bases between. The CDR3 consists of 14 residues. Here the CDR3 reads CATSRAGEGYEQFF. CDR3 DNA: TGTGCCACCAGCAGAGCGGGAGAGGGCTATGAGCAGTTCTTC.

The chain combines TRBV24-1 with TRBJ1-2, with TRBD1 identical over 12 bases. V gave up 3 bases and J gave up 7 bases; unmatched junction bases: 8. CDR1 and CDR2 from the germline V gene are KGHDR and SFDVKD. This CDR3 has 16 amino acids. The CDR3 spells CATSDPGTGGESGYTF. CDR3 DNA: TGTGCCACCAGTGATCCCGGGACAGGGGGCGAGAGTGGCTACACCTTC.

The chain has TRBV3-1 (or the pseudogene TRBV3-2) and TRBJ2-7, with TRBD1 as a possible D gene (6 bases). V was cut by 4 bases and J by 0 bases, with 10 bases left in between. CDR3 size: 14 residues. Germline V lookup: CDR1 LGHDT, CDR2 YNNKEL (reference sequence). The CDR3 DNA reads TGTGCCAGCAGCCCCAGGGGCCTCTCCTACGAGCAGTACTTC. This encodes CASSPRGLSYEQYF.

The chain links TRBV7-2 to TRBJ1-4; D may be TRBD1 (5 bases). Per germline, CDR1 SGHTA and CDR2 FQGNSA. The CDR3 spans 13 residues. V lost 5 bases, J lost 10 bases, and 14 bases lay in between. CDR3 DNA sequence: TGTGCCAGCAGCAGGGGCCCCCAGGGAAAACTGTTTTTT. It specifies CASSRGPQGKLFF.

This sequence joins TRBV5-1 and TRBJ1-5; 7 nucleotides line up with TRBD1. This CDR3 has 19 residues. Germline V gene lookup returns CDR1 SGHRS and CDR2 YFSETQ. Trimming removed 2 bases from V and 0 bases from J; junction bases left unmatched: 14. The CDR3, as DNA: TGCGCCAGCAGCTTCCCCTCCGGGACAGTGGACGGTAGCAATCAGCCCCAGCATTTT. Its protein product is CASSFPSGTVDGSNQPQHF.

This sequence joins TRBV28 and TRBJ2-7, with 7 bases aligning to TRBD2. The CDR3 is 15 amino acids. Germline loops: CDR1 MDHEN, CDR2 SYDVKM. V was clipped by 6 bases and J by 2 bases; unmatched bases: 10. CDR3 sequence reads: CASSLGGEGTYEQYF. The CDR3, as DNA: TGTGCCAGCAGCCTTGGGGGGGAGGGCACCTACGAGCAGTACTTC.

CDR3 protein: CASSPLSSYEQFF. The CDR3, as DNA: TGTGCCAGCAGCCCCTTGAGTAGCTATGAGCAGTTCTTC. The genes are TRBV7-3 and TRBJ2-1; D is unresolved. Trimming cost V 5 bases and J 8 bases, with 13 bases left between them. The CDR3 totals 13 residues. The germline CDR1 and CDR2 sequences are SGHTA and FQGTGA.

The V and J genes are TRBV5-5 and TRBJ1-5; D not resolved. The V and J ends lost 1 base and 0 bases respectively, with 8 bases between them. The CDR3 has 15 amino acids. Germline values: CDR1 SGHKS, CDR2 YYEKEE (reference sequence). The CDR3 loop is CASSLFPNSNQPQHF. As DNA, the CDR3 is TGTGCCAGCAGCTTGTTTCCAAATAGCAATCAGCCCCAGCATTTT.